This note documents a single T cell receptor (beta chain) sequence. The antigen remains unidentified. The CDR3 sequence is 14 residues long. Trimming took off 0 bases at V and 0 bases at J, with 6 bases between the two ends. Germline V CDR1 and CDR2: KGHSY, FQNENV. This sample is drawn from a study of cytomegalovirus exposure and HLA in healthy donors. Findings and caveats of the study: Investigators reported about 160 TCR beta chains as tied to cytomegalovirus. Confirmation in vitro established that a few CMV-associated chains were specific for CMV antigens. Analyzed later, association rates of TCRs varied across HLA loci, with DRB1 most and HLA-C fewest.

With 60 Vbeta and 13 Jbeta primers, the PCR was carried out. TCRdb's copy holds only in-frame clones and misses some; the assay was immunoSEQ multiplex PCR. This table holds about 99,000 clones, less than 85% found once. This receptor was obtained from a woman between 18 and 30 years old in good health and CMV-seropositive. The specimen was PBMCs. V usage is TRBV16 and J usage is TRBJ2-7; the D gene is possibly TRBD2 (6 bases). The CDR3 protein is CASSQSGSSYEQYF. For the CDR3, the DNA is TGTGCCAGCAGCCAATCCGGGAGCTCCTACGAGCAGTACTTC.